This T cell receptor (beta chain) was captured by sequencing in a study of blood T cells in healthy people across ages. Study at large: With template switching, about one barcoded beta molecule was captured per two T cells. Study observations and caveats: Versus aged donors, long-lived donors had higher diversity and more naive CD4+ cells.

The CDR3 is 13 amino acids. V lost 1 base, J lost 11 bases, and 7 bases stayed unmatched. Per the germline V gene, CDR1 is SGHVS and CDR2 is FQNEAQ. A second PCR, run for roughly 7 to 11 cycles, used a sample-barcoded 5' primer plus a J-beta primer mix. A 12-random-nucleotide template-switch adaptor tagged each cDNA molecule. TCRdb analysed the 5' RACE reads with MiXCR anew, one entry per CDR3 protein. This table holds 650,000 to 800,000 distinct CDR3 sequences, more than 40% found once. Turning to this clonotype: The antigen remains undetermined.

Sequencing input: blood. J is TRBJ2-5 and V is TRBV7-8; 7 bases line up with TRBD2. This receptor was obtained from a man in his fifties or sixties in good health. Here the CDR3 DNA reads TGTGCCAGCAGCTTAGTAGGCTCGCGGGAGCAGTACTTC. Its protein is CASSLVGSREQYF.